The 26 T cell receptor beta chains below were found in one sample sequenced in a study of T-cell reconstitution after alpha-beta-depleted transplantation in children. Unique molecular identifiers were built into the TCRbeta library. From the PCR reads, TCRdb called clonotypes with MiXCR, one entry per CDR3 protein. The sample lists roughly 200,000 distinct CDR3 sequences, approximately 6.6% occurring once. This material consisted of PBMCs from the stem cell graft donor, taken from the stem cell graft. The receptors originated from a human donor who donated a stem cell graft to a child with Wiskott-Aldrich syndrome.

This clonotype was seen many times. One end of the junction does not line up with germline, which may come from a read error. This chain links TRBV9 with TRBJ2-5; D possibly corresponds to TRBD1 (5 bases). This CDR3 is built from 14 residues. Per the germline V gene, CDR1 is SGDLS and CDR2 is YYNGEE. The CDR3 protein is CASSVGGAQGTQYF. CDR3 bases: TGTGCCAGCAGCGTAGGTGGGGCCCAAGGGACCCAGTACTTC.

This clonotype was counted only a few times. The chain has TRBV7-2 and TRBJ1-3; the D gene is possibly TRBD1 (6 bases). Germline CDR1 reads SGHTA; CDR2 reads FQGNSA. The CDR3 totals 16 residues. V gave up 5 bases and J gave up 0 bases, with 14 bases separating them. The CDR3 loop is CASSALRDTSGNTIYF. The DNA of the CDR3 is TGTGCCAGCAGCGCCCTCCGGGACACCTCTGGAAACACCATATATTTT.

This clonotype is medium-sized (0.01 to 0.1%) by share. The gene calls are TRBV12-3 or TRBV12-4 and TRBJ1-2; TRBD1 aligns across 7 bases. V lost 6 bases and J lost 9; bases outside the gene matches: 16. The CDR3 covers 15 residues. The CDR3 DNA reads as TGTGCCAGCAGCGATCTTCAGGGACAGAACTGGCGCTACACCTTC. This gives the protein CASSDLQGQNWRYTF.

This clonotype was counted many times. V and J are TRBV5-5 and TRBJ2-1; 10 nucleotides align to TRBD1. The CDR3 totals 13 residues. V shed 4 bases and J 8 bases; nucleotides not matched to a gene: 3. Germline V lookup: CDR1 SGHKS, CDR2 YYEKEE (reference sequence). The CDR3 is CASSPTGGDEQFF. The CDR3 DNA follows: TGTGCCAGCAGCCCGACAGGGGGCGATGAGCAGTTCTTC. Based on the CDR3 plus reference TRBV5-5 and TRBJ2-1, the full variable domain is DAGVTQSPTHLIKTRGQQVTLRCSPISGHKSVSWYQQVLGQGPQFIFQYYEKEERGRGNFPDRFSARQFPNYSSELNVNALLLGDSALYLCASSPTGGDEQFFGPGTRLTVL.

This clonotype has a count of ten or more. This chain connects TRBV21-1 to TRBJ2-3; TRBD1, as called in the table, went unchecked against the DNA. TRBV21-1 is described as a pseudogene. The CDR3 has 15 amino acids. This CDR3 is CASSKGRDRADTQYF. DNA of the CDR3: TGTGCCAGCAGCAAAGGGCGAGACCGGGCGGATACGCAGTATTTT.

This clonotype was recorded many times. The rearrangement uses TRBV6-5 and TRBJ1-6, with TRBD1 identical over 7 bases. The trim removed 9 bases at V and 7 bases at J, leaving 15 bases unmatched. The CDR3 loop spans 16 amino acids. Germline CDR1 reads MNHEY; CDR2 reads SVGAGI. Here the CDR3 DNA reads TGTGCCAGGCAAGGAACAGGGGCACCTAAGAATTCACCCCTCCACTTT. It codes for CARQGTGAPKNSPLHF.

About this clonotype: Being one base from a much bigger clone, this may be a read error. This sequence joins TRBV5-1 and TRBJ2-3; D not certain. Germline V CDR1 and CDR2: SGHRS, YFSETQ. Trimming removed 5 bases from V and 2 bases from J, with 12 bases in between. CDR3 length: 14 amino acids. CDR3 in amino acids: CASSLETVTDTQYF. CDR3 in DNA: TGCGCCAGCAGTCTGGAAACAGTCACAGATACGCAGTATTTT.

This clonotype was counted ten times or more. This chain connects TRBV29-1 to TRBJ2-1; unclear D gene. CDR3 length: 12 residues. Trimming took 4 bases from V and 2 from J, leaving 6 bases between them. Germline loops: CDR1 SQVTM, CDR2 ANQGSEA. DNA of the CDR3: TGCAGCGTTGTCCAGGCCTACAATGAGCAGTTCTTC. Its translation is CSVVQAYNEQFF.

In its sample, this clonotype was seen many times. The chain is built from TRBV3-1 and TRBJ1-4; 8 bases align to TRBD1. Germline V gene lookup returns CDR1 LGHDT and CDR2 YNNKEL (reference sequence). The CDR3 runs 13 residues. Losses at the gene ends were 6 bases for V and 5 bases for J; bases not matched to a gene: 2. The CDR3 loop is CASRRTGNEKLFF. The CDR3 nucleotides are TGTGCCAGCAGGAGGACAGGGAATGAAAAACTGTTTTTT.

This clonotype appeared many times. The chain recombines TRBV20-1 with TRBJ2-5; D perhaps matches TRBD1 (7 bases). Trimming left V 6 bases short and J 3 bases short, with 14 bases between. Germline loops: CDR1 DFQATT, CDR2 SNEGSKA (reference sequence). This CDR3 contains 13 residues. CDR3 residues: CSASGGGEETQYF. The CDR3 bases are TGCAGTGCGTCCGGAGGGGGCGAAGAGACCCAGTACTTC.

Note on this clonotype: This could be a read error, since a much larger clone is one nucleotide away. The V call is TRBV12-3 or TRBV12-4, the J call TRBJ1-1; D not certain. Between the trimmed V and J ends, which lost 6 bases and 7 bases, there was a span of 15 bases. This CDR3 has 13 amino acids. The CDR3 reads CASSPETGIEAFF. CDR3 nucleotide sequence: TGTGCCAGCAGCCCGGAAACGGGCATTGAAGCTTTCTTT.

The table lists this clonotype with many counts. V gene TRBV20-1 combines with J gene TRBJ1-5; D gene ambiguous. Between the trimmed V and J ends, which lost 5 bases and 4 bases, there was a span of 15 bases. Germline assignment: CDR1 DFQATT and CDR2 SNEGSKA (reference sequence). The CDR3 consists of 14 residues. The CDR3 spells CSALMGLGNQPQHF. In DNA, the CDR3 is TGCAGTGCTCTGATGGGGTTGGGGAATCAGCCCCAGCATTTT.

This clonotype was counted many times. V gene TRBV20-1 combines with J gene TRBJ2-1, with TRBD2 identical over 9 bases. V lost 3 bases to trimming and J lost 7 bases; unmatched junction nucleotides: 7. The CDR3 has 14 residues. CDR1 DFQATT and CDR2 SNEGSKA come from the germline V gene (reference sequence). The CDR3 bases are TGCAGTGCTAGTGCGGGAGGGCCTGGGAATGAGCAGTTCTTC. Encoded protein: CSASAGGPGNEQFF.

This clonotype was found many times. This CDR3 reads CASSFEGINSPLHF. The CDR3 DNA sequence: TGTGCCAGCAGTTTTGAGGGGATTAATTCACCCCTCCACTTT. The V call is TRBV27, the J call TRBJ1-6, with a tentative D call TRBD1 (5 bases). V was pared by 3 bases and J by 6 bases, with 9 bases between. The CDR3 covers 14 residues. Germline V gene lookup returns CDR1 MNHEY and CDR2 SMNVEV (reference sequence).

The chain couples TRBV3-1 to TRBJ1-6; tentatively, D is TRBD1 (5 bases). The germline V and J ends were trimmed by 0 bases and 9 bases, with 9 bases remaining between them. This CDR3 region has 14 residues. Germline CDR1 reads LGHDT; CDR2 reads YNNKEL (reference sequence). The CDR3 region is CASSQEVRGSPLHF. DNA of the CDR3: TGTGCCAGCAGCCAAGAAGTTAGGGGTTCACCCCTCCACTTT.

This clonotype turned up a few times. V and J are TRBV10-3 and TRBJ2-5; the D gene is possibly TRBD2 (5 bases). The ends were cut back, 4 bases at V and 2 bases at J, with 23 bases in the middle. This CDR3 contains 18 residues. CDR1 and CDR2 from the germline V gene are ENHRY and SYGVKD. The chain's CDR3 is CAISASGRASTSQETQYF. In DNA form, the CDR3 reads TGTGCCATCAGTGCTAGTGGGAGAGCTTCCACGTCACAAGAGACCCAGTACTTC.

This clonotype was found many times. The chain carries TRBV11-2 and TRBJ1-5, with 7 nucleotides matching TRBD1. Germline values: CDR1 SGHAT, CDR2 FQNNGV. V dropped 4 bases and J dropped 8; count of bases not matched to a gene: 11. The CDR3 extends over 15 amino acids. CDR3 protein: CASSSGYRGGEPQHF. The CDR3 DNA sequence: TGTGCCAGCAGCTCAGGATACAGGGGCGGCGAGCCCCAGCATTTT.

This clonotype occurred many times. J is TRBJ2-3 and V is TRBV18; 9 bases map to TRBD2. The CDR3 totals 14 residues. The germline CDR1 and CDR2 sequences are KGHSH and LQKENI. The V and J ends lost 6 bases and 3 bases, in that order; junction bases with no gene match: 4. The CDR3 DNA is TGTGCCAGCTCCGCTAGCGGGATGACAGATACGCAGTATTTT. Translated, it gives CASSASGMTDTQYF.

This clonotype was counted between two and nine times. The CDR3 loop reads CASSPPEGPYGYTF. In nucleotides, the CDR3 is TGTGCCAGCTCACCACCTGAAGGTCCCTATGGCTACACCTTC. The genes are TRBV18 and TRBJ1-2; D gene ambiguous. Germline CDR1 is KGHSH and CDR2 is LQKENI. Trimming took 0 bases from V and 4 from J, leaving 9 bases between them. The CDR3 spans 14 residues.

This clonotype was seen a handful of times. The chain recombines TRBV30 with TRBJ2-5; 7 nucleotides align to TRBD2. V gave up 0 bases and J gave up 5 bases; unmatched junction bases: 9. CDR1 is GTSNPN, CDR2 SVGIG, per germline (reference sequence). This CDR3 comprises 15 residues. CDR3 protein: CAWSVGGGAWETQYF. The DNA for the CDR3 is TGTGCCTGGAGTGTTGGCGGGGGTGCCTGGGAGACCCAGTACTTC. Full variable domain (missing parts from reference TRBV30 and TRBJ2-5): SQTIHQWPATLVQPVGSPLSLECTVEGTSNPNLYWYRQAAGRGLQLLFYSVGIGQISSEVPQNLSASRPQDRQFILSSKKLLLSDSGFYLCAWSVGGGAWETQYFGPGTRLLVL.

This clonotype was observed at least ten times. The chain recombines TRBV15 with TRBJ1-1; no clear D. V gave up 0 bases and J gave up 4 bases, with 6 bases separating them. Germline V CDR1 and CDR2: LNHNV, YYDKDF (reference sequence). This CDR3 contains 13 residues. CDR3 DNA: TGTGCCACCAGCAGAGAGTACTTCACTGAAGCTTTCTTT. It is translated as CATSREYFTEAFF.

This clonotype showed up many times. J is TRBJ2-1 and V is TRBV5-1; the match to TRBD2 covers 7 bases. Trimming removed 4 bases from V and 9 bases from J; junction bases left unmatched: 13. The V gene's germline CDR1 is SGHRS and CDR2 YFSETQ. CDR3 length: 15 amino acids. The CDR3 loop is CASSRFIGGSGEQFF. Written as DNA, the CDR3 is TGCGCCAGCAGCCGCTTTATTGGCGGGAGCGGTGAGCAGTTCTTC.

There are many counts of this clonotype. For the CDR3, the DNA is TGTGCCAGCAGCTTCCTACGCACAGATACGCAGTATTTT. Translation: CASSFLRTDTQYF. The chain links TRBV7-2 to TRBJ2-3; D unresolved. Trimming left V 3 bases short and J 1 base short, with 5 bases between. This CDR3 contains 13 residues. In germline, CDR1 is SGHTA, CDR2 FQGNSA.

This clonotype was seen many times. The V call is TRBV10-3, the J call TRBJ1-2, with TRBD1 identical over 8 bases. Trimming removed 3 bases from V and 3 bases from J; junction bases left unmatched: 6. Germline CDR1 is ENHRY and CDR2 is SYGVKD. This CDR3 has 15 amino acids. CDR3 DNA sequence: TGTGCCATCAGTGACCGGACAGGGATTGACTATGGCTACACCTTC. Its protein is CAISDRTGIDYGYTF.

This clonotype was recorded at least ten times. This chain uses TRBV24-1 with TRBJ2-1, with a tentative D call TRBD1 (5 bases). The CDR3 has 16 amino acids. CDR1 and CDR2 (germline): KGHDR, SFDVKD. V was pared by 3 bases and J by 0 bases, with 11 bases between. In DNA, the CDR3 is TGTGCCACCAGTGATCCCCTAGGGGCCTCCTACAATGAGCAGTTCTTC. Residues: CATSDPLGASYNEQFF.

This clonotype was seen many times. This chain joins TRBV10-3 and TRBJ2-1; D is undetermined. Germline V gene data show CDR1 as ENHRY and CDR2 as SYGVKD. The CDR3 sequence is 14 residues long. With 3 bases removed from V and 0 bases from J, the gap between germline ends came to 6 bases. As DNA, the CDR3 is TGTGCCATCAGTGAAATGAGCTCCTACAATGAGCAGTTCTTC. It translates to CAISEMSSYNEQFF.